This T cell receptor (beta chain) is drawn from a study of cytomegalovirus exposure and HLA in healthy donors. Some clones are missing from TCRdb's copy, which holds only in-frame ones; the method was immunoSEQ multiplex PCR. Found here are under 100,000 clones, roughly 96% of them singletons; the top ten hold about 0.8%. In regard to this clone: What it recognizes is unknown.

CDR1 is SNHLY, CDR2 FYNNEI, per germline. After removal of 4 bases from V and 1 base from J, the junction contained 7 bases not matched to a gene. The CDR3 contains 16 residues. Study-wide results and limits: Generally TCR sequences proved uncommon, though certain public TCRs appeared in numerous donors. For cytomegalovirus status, the classifier reportedly gave diagnoses with high specificity and sensitivity. The TCR clusters that emerged in the first cohort tended, a later analysis found, to co-occur in the approximately 130 validation repertoires.

The V call is TRBV2, the J call TRBJ2-5, with 9 nucleotides matching TRBD1. The sequenced material came from PBMCs. The clonotype originates from a young man in good health and CMV-seronegative. The CDR3 DNA reads TGTGCCAGCAGTGCCCACCGGGACAGGGCCCAAGAGACCCAGTACTTC. It yields the protein CASSAHRDRAQETQYF.